This T cell receptor (beta chain) came from a study of a mutant IDH1 vaccine in newly diagnosed glioma. Overall study context: Antecedent treatment encompassed radiotherapy, temozolomide, or their combination; the majority received both.

Time point noted: week 5, during vaccination. It was 300 ug of mutant IDH1 20-mer peptide that made up each vaccine dose, given with topical imiquimod. Assay used: immunoSEQ multiplex PCR; TCRdb lists only in-frame clones, some missing. The sample lists about 53,000 clones; around 80% were seen once. Study-wide results and limits: Of all patients, under 95% showed vaccine-induced immune responses.

A remark on this clone: Its antigen remains unidentified.

The CDR3 has 16 residues. Losses at the gene ends were 2 bases for V and 5 bases for J; bases not matched to a gene: 9. Germline loops: CDR1 MNHEY, CDR2 SVGAGI. Sequencing was performed on PBMCs, taken from a glioma patient whose treatment included an IDH1 peptide vaccine. This TCR derives from a woman aged 45-59 years with glioma. The J gene is TRBJ1-2, the V gene TRBV6-5; 9 bases are a match to TRBD1. The CDR3 sequence is CASSYTRTGGGYGYTF. CDR3 nucleotides: TGTGCCAGCAGTTACACAAGAACAGGGGGCGGATATGGCTACACCTTC.